These 32 T cell receptor beta chains share one sample of origin, sequenced in a study of OX40 agonist ivuxolimab in advanced cancers. Generated by immunoSEQ multiplex PCR, the TCRdb table keeps only in-frame clones and is missing some. The data hold approximately 60,000 clones, with 80% to 95% observed a single time. Sequenced here: CD4+ or CD8+ T cells sorted from blood, sampled in a trial of the OX40 agonist ivuxolimab. These receptors were taken from an adult with an advanced solid tumor such as melanoma, head and neck, liver or kidney cancer.

The V call is TRBV5-1, the J call TRBJ2-5; D not certain. The CDR3 sequence is 12 residues long. V was clipped by 1 base and J by 2 bases, with 3 bases between them. Germline V lookup: CDR1 SGHRS, CDR2 YFSETQ. The CDR3 DNA reads as TGCGCCAGCAGCTTGCCTCAAGAGACCCAGTACTTC. It translates to CASSLPQETQYF.

J is TRBJ2-3 and V is TRBV7-9, with a possible D match to TRBD2 (6 bases). The germline CDR1 and CDR2 sequences are SEHNR and FQNEAQ (reference sequence). The V end lost 5 bases, the J end lost 1 base, and 16 bases lay between the germline ends. This CDR3 has 16 residues. Here the CDR3 reads CASSPPGRGGTDTQYF. Written as DNA, the CDR3 is TGTGCCAGCAGCCCACCCGGACGCGGGGGCACAGATACGCAGTATTTT.

Of note for this clone: Distinct nucleotide sequences in the sample also encode this CDR3. This rearrangement joins TRBV10-3 to TRBJ2-2, with D tentatively TRBD1 (5 bases). The CDR3 consists of 13 residues. V was clipped by 10 bases and J by 1 base, with 10 bases between them. Germline lookup yields CDR1 ENHRY and CDR2 SYGVKD. CDR3 residues: CATGQGNTGELFF. The CDR3 DNA sequence: TGTGCCACAGGGCAGGGGAACACCGGGGAGCTGTTTTTT.

In this sample, this clone turned up once. The rearrangement links TRBV11-2 to TRBJ2-2; TRBD2 agrees at 10 bases. This CDR3 is built from 15 residues. Germline CDR1 SGHAT, CDR2 FQNNGV. The V and J ends lost 2 bases and 6 bases, in that order; junction bases with no gene match: 3. CDR3 in amino acids: CASSLITSGAGELFF. The CDR3 region has the DNA TGTGCCAGCAGCTTAATCACTAGCGGGGCCGGGGAGCTGTTTTTT. The full variable domain, with the rest looked up from reference TRBV11-2 and TRBJ2-2, is EAGVAQSPRYKIIEKRQSVAFWCNPISGHATLYWYQQILGQGPKLLIQFQNNGVVDDSQLPKDRFSAERLKGVDSTLKIQPAKLEDSAVYLCASSLITSGAGELFFGEGSRLTVL.

The CDR3 DNA sequence: TGTGCCAGCGGTTCACAGCCAGGGCTTTATGGCTACACCTTC. Protein sequence: CASGSQPGLYGYTF. V usage is TRBV6-5 and J usage is TRBJ1-2; D perhaps matches TRBD1 (5 bases). The V gene's germline CDR1 is MNHEY and CDR2 SVGAGI. This CDR3 contains 14 residues. The V end was cut by 8 bases, the J end by 5 bases, with 18 bases between.

In DNA form, the CDR3 reads TGTGCCTGGACTCTCGGGAGGGTTACCGGGGAGCTGTTTTTT. This gives the protein CAWTLGRVTGELFF. The chain recombines TRBV30 with TRBJ2-2; 8 bases line up with TRBD2. CDR3 length equals 14 residues. V gave up 4 bases and J gave up 5 bases; unmatched junction bases: 6. The germline V gene encodes CDR1 GTSNPN and CDR2 SVGIG (reference sequence).

The J gene is TRBJ1-1, the V gene TRBV5-6, with 12 bases lining up with TRBD1. Germline CDR1 reads SGHDT; CDR2 reads YYEEEE. This CDR3 has 15 residues. The trim removed 3 bases at V and 6 bases at J, leaving 6 bases unmatched. The CDR3, as DNA: TGTGCCAGCAGCTCACCCCGGGACAGGGGGCCTGAAGCTTTCTTT. It encodes CASSSPRDRGPEAFF.

The chain employs TRBV5-1 and TRBJ1-2; no clear D. The CDR3 covers 13 residues. V dropped 2 bases and J dropped 8 bases, with 13 bases sitting between them. In germline, CDR1 is SGHRS, CDR2 YFSETQ. The chain's CDR3 is CASSFDPLGGYTF. The CDR3 DNA reads TGCGCCAGCAGCTTCGACCCCCTTGGGGGCTACACCTTC.

V usage is TRBV30 and J usage is TRBJ1-2; D unclear. CDR1 is GTSNPN, CDR2 SVGIG, per germline (reference sequence). The germline V and J ends were trimmed by 3 bases and 8 bases, with 7 bases remaining between them. This CDR3 is 10 amino acids long. The CDR3 region has the DNA TGTGCCTGGAGCCACGAAGGCTACACCTTC. This codes for CAWSHEGYTF.

The chain uses TRBV7-3 and TRBJ1-2, with a tentative D call TRBD1 (6 bases). Germline lookup yields CDR1 SGHTA and CDR2 FQGTGA. The V end lost 4 bases, the J end lost 7 bases, and 16 bases lay between the germline ends. The CDR3 runs to 14 residues. This CDR3 reads CASSSDAQGGGYTF. CDR3 sequence (DNA): TGTGCCAGCAGCTCGGACGCACAAGGGGGTGGCTACACCTTC.

The V gene is TRBV19, the J gene TRBJ2-1; TRBD2 might be the D (5 bases). The germline V and J ends were trimmed by 5 bases and 10 bases, with 15 bases remaining between them. Looked up from germline, CDR1 is LNHDA and CDR2 is SQIVND (reference sequence). This CDR3 has 13 residues. DNA of the CDR3: TGTGCCAGTAGTTTAAAACTAGATAGCGAGCAGTTCTTC. This sequence encodes CASSLKLDSEQFF.

For this clone: An end of the junction differs from the germline gene, which may be a read error. The chain has TRBV5-1 and TRBJ2-2; weak D call: TRBD1 (6 bases). Looked up from germline, CDR1 is SGHRS and CDR2 is YFSETQ. The CDR3 is 18 amino acids. This CDR3 is CASSPRLDRPTSGRGAVF. For the CDR3, the DNA is TGCGCCAGCAGCCCCCGCCTTGACAGGCCTACCTCTGGCCGGGGAGCTGTTTTT.

The gene calls are TRBV7-3 and TRBJ1-2, with unresolved D. In germline, CDR1 is SGHTA, CDR2 FQGTGA. The CDR3 spans 13 residues. V was clipped by 5 bases and J by 4 bases, with 11 bases between them. The CDR3 region is CASSETVSYGYTF. Written as DNA, the CDR3 is TGTGCCAGCAGCGAGACGGTTTCCTATGGCTACACCTTC.

V and J are TRBV11-3 and TRBJ2-3, with 7 bases fitting TRBD2. Trimming cost V 5 bases and J 6 bases; bases outside gene matches: 5. From germline, CDR1 is SGHNT and CDR2 YENEEA. This CDR3 comprises 13 residues. In DNA, the CDR3 is TGTGCCAGCAGCCAGACTAGCATTGATACGCAGTATTTT. Translated: CASSQTSIDTQYF.

The genes are TRBV11-2 and TRBJ2-7; 7 bases line up with TRBD2. Germline-derived CDR1 and CDR2 are SGHAT and FQNNGV. CDR3 size: 14 residues. Trimming removed 3 bases from V and 1 base from J; junction bases left unmatched: 3. The CDR3 sequence is CASSFLAVSYEQYF. In nucleotides, the CDR3 is TGTGCCAGCAGCTTTCTAGCGGTGTCCTACGAGCAGTACTTC.

The CDR3 sequence is CASSPGTGNYGYTF. CDR3 nucleotides: TGTGCCAGCAGTCCCGGGACAGGGAACTATGGCTACACCTTC. V is TRBV11-1 and J is TRBJ1-2, with 9 bases aligning to TRBD1. This CDR3 spans 14 amino acids. Germline loops: CDR1 SGHAT, CDR2 FQDESV (reference sequence). After removal of 6 bases from V and 2 bases from J, the junction contained 4 bases not matched to a gene.

This clone was observed a single time. The gene calls are TRBV27 and TRBJ2-1; D tentatively fits TRBD1 or TRBD2 (5 bases each). Germline V gene sequence: CDR1 MNHEY, CDR2 SMNVEV (reference sequence). CDR3 length: 14 amino acids. Trimming took 6 bases from V and 2 from J, leaving 11 bases between them. The CDR3: CASRGEMAYNEQFF. The CDR3 DNA sequence: TGTGCCAGCAGGGGGGAGATGGCCTACAATGAGCAGTTCTTC.

The chain is built from TRBV5-1 and TRBJ2-1; the D gene could be TRBD1 or TRBD2 (5 bases each). The germline gives CDR1 SGHRS, CDR2 YFSETQ. Trimming cost V 1 base and J 7 bases, with 15 bases left between them. The CDR3 spans 15 residues. In DNA, the CDR3 is TGCGCCAGCAGCTTGTTGTCTACCGGGGCTAATGAGCAGTTCTTC. It yields the protein CASSLLSTGANEQFF.

The chain links TRBV21-1 to TRBJ1-3; the table's D call, TRBD1, was not checked against the DNA. TRBV21-1 is marked as a pseudogene. The CDR3 runs 18 residues. DNA for the CDR3: TGTGCCAGCCTTCCCATCCCCTACAGGGGTTTTTGCGGAAACACCATATATTTT. The encoded protein is CASLPIPYRGFCGNTIYF.

The rearrangement uses TRBV9 and TRBJ2-1, with 7 positions matching TRBD2. This CDR3 has 16 residues. Germline trimming cut 0 bases from V and 5 bases from J; bases unmatched to any gene: 8. Germline V gene sequence: CDR1 SGDLS, CDR2 YYNGEE. The CDR3 is CASSVGSSGGDNEQFF. CDR3 bases: TGTGCCAGCAGCGTAGGATCTAGCGGAGGGGACAATGAGCAGTTCTTC.

V is TRBV11-2 and J is TRBJ2-3; D is possibly TRBD2 (6 bases). The V end was cut by 2 bases, the J end by 1 base, with 10 bases between. Germline-derived CDR1 and CDR2 are SGHAT and FQNNGV. CDR3 length equals 15 residues. The CDR3 is CASSLWTIGTDTQYF. CDR3 DNA sequence: TGTGCCAGCAGCTTATGGACTATTGGCACAGATACGCAGTATTTT.

The CDR3: CASSFHDGMKSGGPHYSGELFF. Here the CDR3 DNA reads TGTGCCAGCAGCTTCCATGACGGTATGAAATCGGGAGGGCCACATTACTCCGGGGAGCTGTTTTTT. This chain joins TRBV7-3 and TRBJ2-2, with 8 positions matching TRBD2. V lost 3 bases and J lost 6; bases outside the gene matches: 27. Germline V gene data show CDR1 as SGHTA and CDR2 as FQGTGA. The CDR3 contains 22 residues.

The chain employs TRBV2 and TRBJ1-2; D gene unclear. The CDR3 runs to 13 residues. The germline V gene has CDR1 SNHLY and CDR2 FYNNEI. V dropped 3 bases and J dropped 2 bases, with 7 bases sitting between them. DNA for the CDR3: TGTGCCAGCAGTGACTTACAGAACTATGGCTACACCTTC. Its translation: CASSDLQNYGYTF.

J is TRBJ2-7 and V is TRBV30; maybe TRBD1 (5 bases). CDR1 and CDR2 (germline): GTSNPN, SVGIG (reference sequence). Between the trimmed V and J ends, which lost 2 bases and 0 bases, there was a span of 11 bases. This CDR3 region has 14 residues. CDR3 sequence reads: CAWSTTVSSYEQYF. The CDR3 DNA reads TGTGCCTGGAGTACGACAGTTAGCTCCTACGAGCAGTACTTC.

This clone was detected only once. The V gene is TRBV19, the J gene TRBJ2-7; 12 bases match TRBD2. This CDR3 is built from 17 residues. V lost 2 bases and J lost 2; bases outside the gene matches: 7. From germline, CDR1 is LNHDA and CDR2 SQIVND (reference sequence). CDR3 protein: CASSIRTSGTGTYEQYF. Here the CDR3 DNA reads TGTGCCAGTAGTATACGGACTAGCGGGACGGGGACCTACGAGCAGTACTTC.

The chain joins TRBV15 to TRBJ2-7, with 8 bases lining up with TRBD2. CDR1 is LNHNV and CDR2 is YYDKDF in the germline V gene (reference sequence). The ends lost 1 base at V and 3 bases at J; junction bases unmatched: 5. The CDR3 runs to 15 residues. The CDR3 protein is CATSRAPGGNYEQYF. CDR3 bases: TGTGCCACCAGCAGAGCTCCGGGGGGGAACTACGAGCAGTACTTC.

The V and J genes are TRBV2 and TRBJ2-1; D might be TRBD1 (6 bases). The CDR3 extends over 14 amino acids. Germline-derived CDR1 and CDR2 are SNHLY and FYNNEI. Deletions cut 6 bases from V and 8 bases from J, with 17 bases between. The CDR3 spells CASSRTAQQDEQFF. CDR3 DNA sequence: TGTGCCAGCAGCCGGACAGCCCAACAGGATGAGCAGTTCTTC.

The chain combines TRBV7-3 with TRBJ2-1; D is ambiguous. CDR3 length: 13 amino acids. Germline CDR1 SGHTA, CDR2 FQGTGA. V gave up 2 bases and J gave up 4 bases, with 6 bases separating them. The CDR3: CASSLSSYNEQFF. The DNA for the CDR3 is TGTGCCAGCAGCTTATCATCATACAATGAGCAGTTCTTC.

The V call is TRBV6-5, the J call TRBJ2-7; tentatively, D is TRBD1 (6 bases). V lost 2 bases to trimming and J lost 0 bases, with 8 bases between them. The CDR3 consists of 14 residues. Germline V gene data show CDR1 as MNHEY and CDR2 as SVGAGI. The CDR3, as DNA: TGTGCCAGCAGTTACGAGGACAGCTCCTACGAGCAGTACTTC. It is translated as CASSYEDSSYEQYF.

The chain links TRBV5-4 to TRBJ1-1, with D possibly matching TRBD1 (5 bases). Trimming removed 1 base at V and 4 bases at J, with 11 bases between. This CDR3 region has 14 residues. Looked up from germline, CDR1 is SGHNT and CDR2 is YYREEE (reference sequence). CDR3 loop: CASSLKGLATEAFF. The CDR3 region has the DNA TGTGCCAGCAGCTTGAAGGGGTTGGCCACTGAAGCTTTCTTT.

J is TRBJ1-2 and V is TRBV4-1; 7 bases are shared with TRBD1. Trimming cost V 1 base and J 8 bases; bases outside gene matches: 4. The CDR3 is 13 residues long. The germline gives CDR1 MGHRA, CDR2 YSYEKL. The CDR3 spells CASSQAQGEGYTF. The CDR3 coding sequence is TGCGCCAGCAGCCAAGCCCAGGGGGAAGGCTACACCTTC.

The V call is TRBV5-4, the J call TRBJ2-3, with unresolved D. The germline V and J ends were trimmed by 0 bases and 7 bases, with 12 bases remaining between them. This CDR3 region has 14 residues. CDR1 and CDR2 from the germline V gene are SGHNT and YYREEE (reference sequence). CDR3 DNA: TGTGCCAGCAGCTTGGGGTTAGATCTAAATACGCAGTATTTT. Its protein product is CASSLGLDLNTQYF.